A selection of T cell receptor beta chains follows, all from one sample in a study of response to subunit inactivated influenza vaccine. TCRdb re-called the RT-PCR reads through MiXCR, storing one row per CDR3 protein. The table shows more than 550,000 distinct CDR3 sequences, with about 11% occurring only once. The material was PBMCs from blood, obtained on the day of vaccination. All receptors come from a man aged 50 to 59 who received an inactivated influenza vaccine. Both conserved end residues are part of each CDR3. D genes are given only for firm matches. Size tells how often a clone was seen (once, few, many) or the class of an expanded clone, and some rows leave it out.

TRBJ2-1 | TRBV5-6 | - | - | TGTGCCAGCAGCCCCAAGTTAGTCGGCTCCTACAATGAGCAGTTCTTC | CASSPKLVGSYNEQFF
TRBJ2-7 | TRBV7-9 | - | - | TGTGCCAGCAGCCGAAAAGCAGGGAGCTCCTACGAGCAGTACTTC | CASSRKAGSSYEQYF
TRBJ2-5 | TRBV5-1 | TRBD1 | few | TGCGCCAGCAGCCTGGACAGGGATTTCCAAAGTCGGGTGGAGACCCAGTACTTC | CASSLDRDFQSRVETQYF
TRBJ1-5 | TRBV7-2 | - | few | TGTGCCAGCAGCTTAGTCTCGGCAGGGGATCAGCCCCAGCATTTT | CASSLVSAGDQPQHF
TRBJ2-7 | TRBV20-1 | - | few | TGCAGTGCCGGGGGGGGGACAGTGAGCTCCTACGAGCAGTACTTC | CSAGGGTVSSYEQYF
TRBJ2-4 | TRBV18 | - | few | TGTGCCAGCTCACCGTCGGCTGGTACGGGGGCCAAAAACATTCAGTACTTC | CASSPSAGTGAKNIQYF
TRBJ2-1 | TRBV6-1 | - | - | TGTGCCAGCATCCGGAACAGGGCTCAAGTACTCTCCTACAATGAGCAGTTCTTC | CASIRNRAQVLSYNEQFF
TRBJ1-5 | TRBV4-1 | - | many | TGCGCCAGCAGCGTACGGGCTGATCAGCCCCAGCATTTT | CASSVRADQPQHF
TRBJ1-5 | TRBV19 | TRBD1 | - | TGTGCCAGTAGTGAAATCCCGACAGGGGGCAATCAGCCCCAGCATTTT | CASSEIPTGGNQPQHF
TRBJ1-1 | TRBV15 | - | many | TGTGCCACCAGCAGAGCCAGGCTCCTCCCGGACACTGAAGCTTTCTTT | CATSRARLLPDTEAFF
TRBJ2-3 | TRBV7-2 | - | many | TGTGCCAGCAGCTTATGGACTGGCGAAGATACGCAGTATTTT | CASSLWTGEDTQYF
TRBJ2-7 | TRBV7-2 | - | - | TGTACCAGCAGCTTCCCAGACTACGAGCAGTACTTC | CTSSFPDYEQYF
TRBJ2-3 | TRBV4-3 | - | many | TGCGCCAGCAGCCAAGACCTAAGCACAGATACGCAGTATTTT | CASSQDLSTDTQYF
TRBJ2-3 | TRBV28 | - | many | TGTGCCAGCAGTTTATCCCCAGGACCCCCAGATACGCAGTATTTT | CASSLSPGPPDTQYF
TRBJ2-1 | TRBV28 | - | many | TGTGCCAGCAGTTCCTCAGGGCAGTCCTACAATGAGCAGTTCTTC | CASSSSGQSYNEQFF
TRBJ2-7 | TRBV4-3 | - | few | TGCGCCAGCAGCCAAGATAGGAGGGGAGCCTACGAGCAGTACTTC | CASSQDRRGAYEQYF
TRBJ2-3 | TRBV4-3 | - | many | TGCGCCAGCAGCCAACAGGGTAGAGGCACAGATACGCAGTATTTT | CASSQQGRGTDTQYF
TRBJ1-5 | TRBV6-2/TRBV6-3 | - | few | TGTGCCAGCAGTTACTCGCCCTCCCGCTTGGTTCAGCCCCAGCATTTT | CASSYSPSRLVQPQHF
TRBJ2-1 | TRBV12-3/TRBV12-4 | - | - | TGTGCCAGCACCGCCAGCGGCAGCGTCTACGATGAGCAGTTCTTC | CASTASGSVYDEQFF
TRBJ1-5 | TRBV20-1 | - | few | TGCAGTGCTAGTCCTGGGTTATTTAGCAATCAGCCCCAGCATTTT | CSASPGLFSNQPQHF
TRBJ2-7 | TRBV25-1 | - | - | TGTGCCAGCAGTGAATTGGGCAGGGACGAGCAGTACTTC | CASSELGRDEQYF
TRBJ2-2 | TRBV12-3/TRBV12-4 | - | - | TGTGCCAGCAGTCCCCCCGTCACCGGGGAGCTGTTTTTT | CASSPPVTGELFF
TRBJ2-1 | TRBV12-5 | TRBD2 | many | TGTGCTAGTGGTTTGGTAATAGCGGGACCGCCCTCCTACAATGAGCAGTTCTTC | CASGLVIAGPPSYNEQFF
TRBJ2-1 | TRBV2 | - | - | TGTGCCAGCATTGGGCTGACAGAGAATAATGAGCAGTTCTTC | CASIGLTENNEQFF
TRBJ2-3 | TRBV5-1 | TRBD2 | - | TGCGCCAGCAGCTTGCTAGCGGTCGGTCGAGATACGCAGTATTTT | CASSLLAVGRDTQYF
TRBJ1-2 | TRBV12-3/TRBV12-4 | - | few | TGTGCCAGCAGTTCTCCCGAGGCTGTGTATGGCTACACCTTC | CASSSPEAVYGYTF
TRBJ2-1 | TRBV7-9 | - | many | TGTGCCACCAGTGTGGCGGGCTCCTACAATGAGCAGTTCTTC | CATSVAGSYNEQFF
TRBJ2-7 | TRBV2 | - | - | TGTGCCAGCTTCGGTCCGGGGTACGAGCAGTACTTC | CASFGPGYEQYF
TRBJ1-2 | TRBV20-1 | TRBD1 | - | TGCAGTGCTAGAGACCCGGGACAGGGGGCCTATGGCTACACCTTC | CSARDPGQGAYGYTF
TRBJ2-7 | TRBV12-3/TRBV12-4 | TRBD2 | many | TGTGCCAGCAGGTTCGGGACTAGCGGGAGTTACGAGCAGTACTTC | CASRFGTSGSYEQYF
TRBJ2-2 | TRBV12-3/TRBV12-4 | - | many | TGTGCCAGCAGACAGAGAACTGGACAGAACACCGGGGAGCTGTTTTTT | CASRQRTGQNTGELFF
TRBJ2-7 | TRBV15 | - | - | TGTGCCACCAGCAGTCTCAGCACTACAACCTCCTACGAGCAGTACTTC | CATSSLSTTTSYEQYF
TRBJ1-2 | TRBV7-9 | TRBD1 | many | TGTGCCAGCAGTCGATCCGGGACAGGGTCCCTTGGCTACACCTTC | CASSRSGTGSLGYTF
TRBJ1-5 | TRBV7-6 | - | - | TGTGCCAGCAGCCCTGCAGGGAGAGGCAATCAGCCCCAGCATTTT | CASSPAGRGNQPQHF
TRBJ1-1 | TRBV4-1 | - | - | TGCGCCAGCAGCCAAACGGGCGTTCCTGAAGCTTTCTTT | CASSQTGVPEAFF
TRBJ2-7 | TRBV2 | TRBD1 | few | TGTGCCAGCAGTCGACAGGGCGACTCCTACGAGCAGTACTTC | CASSRQGDSYEQYF
TRBJ1-2 | TRBV6-1 | - | once | TGTGCCAGCAGCAACCCTAGCTCTGCTAACTATGGCTACACCTTC | CASSNPSSANYGYTF
TRBJ2-1 | TRBV3-1 | TRBD1 | few | TGTGCCAGCAGCCAACTGACAGGGGCGAACAATGAGCAGTTCTTC | CASSQLTGANNEQFF